This T cell receptor (beta chain) was captured in a study of blood T cell repertoires in COVID-19. Study in general: Specimens from acute and convalescent COVID-19 originated in the United States, Italy and Spain. T cells, B-cell-depleted T cells, or PBMCs provided the cDNA or gDNA that served as material.

The V gene end was trimmed by 0 bases and the J gene end by 3 bases; junction bases not matched to a gene: 1. Germline CDR1 reads SGHRS; CDR2 reads YFSETQ. This CDR3 is built from 16 residues. Study processing details: Estimation of nucleated cell counts was performed using reference gene primer amplification. Measured with immunoSEQ multiplex PCR; TCRdb has only the in-frame clones, and not every one. D and trimming come from the DNA, and the V and J calls and clone size come from that table. The data show about 240,000 clones, around 87% seen once. The gene calls are TRBV5-1 and TRBJ2-2; 11 nucleotides agree with TRBD2. What was sequenced was peripheral blood. The TCR comes from a woman in her 70s with active or convalescent COVID-19. The CDR3 loop reads CASSLELAGDTGELFF. CDR3 sequence (DNA): TGCGCCAGCAGCTTGGAACTAGCGGGGGACACCGGGGAGCTGTTTTTT.